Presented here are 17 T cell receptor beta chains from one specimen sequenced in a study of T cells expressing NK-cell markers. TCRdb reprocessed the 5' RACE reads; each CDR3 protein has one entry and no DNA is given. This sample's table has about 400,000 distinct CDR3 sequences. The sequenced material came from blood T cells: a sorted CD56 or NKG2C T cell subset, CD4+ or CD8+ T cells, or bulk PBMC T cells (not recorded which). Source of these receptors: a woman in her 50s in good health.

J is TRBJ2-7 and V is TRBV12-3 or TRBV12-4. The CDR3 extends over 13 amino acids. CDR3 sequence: CASWVAGEAEQYF.

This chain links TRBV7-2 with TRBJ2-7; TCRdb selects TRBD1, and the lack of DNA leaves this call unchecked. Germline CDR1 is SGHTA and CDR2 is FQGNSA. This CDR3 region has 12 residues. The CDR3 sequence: CASSSGQVVQYF.

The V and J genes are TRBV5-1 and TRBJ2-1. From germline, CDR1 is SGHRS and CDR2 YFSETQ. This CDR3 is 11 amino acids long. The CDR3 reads CASSVEQEQFF. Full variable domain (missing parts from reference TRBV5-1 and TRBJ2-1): KAGVTQTPRYLIKTRGQQVTLSCSPISGHRSVSWYQQTPGQGLQFLFEYFSETQRNKGNFPGRFSGRQFSNSRSEMNVSTLELGDSALYLCASSVEQEQFFGPGTRLTVL.

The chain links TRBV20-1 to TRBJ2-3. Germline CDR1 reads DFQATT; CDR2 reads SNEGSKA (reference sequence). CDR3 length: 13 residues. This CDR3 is CSARDVNTDTQYF.

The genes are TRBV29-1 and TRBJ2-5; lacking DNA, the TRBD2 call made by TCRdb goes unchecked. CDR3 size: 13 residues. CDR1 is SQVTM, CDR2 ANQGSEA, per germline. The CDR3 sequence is CSWGLVSGETQYF.

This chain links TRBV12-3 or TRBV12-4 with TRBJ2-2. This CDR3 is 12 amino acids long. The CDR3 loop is CASSLTTGELFF.

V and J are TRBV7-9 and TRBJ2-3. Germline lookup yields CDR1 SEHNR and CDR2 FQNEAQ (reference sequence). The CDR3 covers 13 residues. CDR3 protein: CASSLVIGDTQYF.

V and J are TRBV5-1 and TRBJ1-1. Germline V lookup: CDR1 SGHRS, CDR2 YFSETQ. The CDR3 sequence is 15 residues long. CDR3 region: CASSLSSGRSGEAFF.

CDR3 in amino acids: CASSPGGGFGNTEAFF. V and J are TRBV5-1 and TRBJ1-1; with no DNA, the TCRdb D assignment of TRBD1 cannot be verified. The CDR3 runs to 16 residues. In germline, CDR1 is SGHRS, CDR2 YFSETQ.

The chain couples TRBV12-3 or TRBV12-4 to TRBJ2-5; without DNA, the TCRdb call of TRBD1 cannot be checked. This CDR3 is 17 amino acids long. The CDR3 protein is CASSLFIAPEPSETQYF.

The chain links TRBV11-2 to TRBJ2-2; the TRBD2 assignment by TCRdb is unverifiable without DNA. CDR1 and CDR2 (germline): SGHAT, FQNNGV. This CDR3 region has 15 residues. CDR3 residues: CASTLAGGPPGELFF. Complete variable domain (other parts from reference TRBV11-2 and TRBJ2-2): EAGVAQSPRYKIIEKRQSVAFWCNPISGHATLYWYQQILGQGPKLLIQFQNNGVVDDSQLPKDRFSAERLKGVDSTLKIQPAKLEDSAVYLCASTLAGGPPGELFFGEGSRLTVL.

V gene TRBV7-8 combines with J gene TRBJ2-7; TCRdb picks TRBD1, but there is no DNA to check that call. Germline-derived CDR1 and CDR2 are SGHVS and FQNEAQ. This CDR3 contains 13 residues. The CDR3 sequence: CASSMYRDRGNYF.

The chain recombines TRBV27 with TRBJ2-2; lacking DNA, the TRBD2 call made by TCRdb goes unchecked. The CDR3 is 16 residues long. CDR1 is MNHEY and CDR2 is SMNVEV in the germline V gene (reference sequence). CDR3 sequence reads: CASSPLSGRTTGELFF.

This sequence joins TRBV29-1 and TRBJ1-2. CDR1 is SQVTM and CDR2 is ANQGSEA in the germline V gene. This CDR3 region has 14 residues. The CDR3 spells CSVDDPGRDYGYTF.

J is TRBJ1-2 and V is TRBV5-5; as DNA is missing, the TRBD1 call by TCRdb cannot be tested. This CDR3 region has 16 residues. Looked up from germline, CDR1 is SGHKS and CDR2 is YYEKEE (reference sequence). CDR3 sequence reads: CASSPRFGRVADGYTF.

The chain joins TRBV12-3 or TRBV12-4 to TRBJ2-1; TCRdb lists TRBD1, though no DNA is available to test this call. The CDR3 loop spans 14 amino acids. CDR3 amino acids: CASTQGQGYNEQFF.

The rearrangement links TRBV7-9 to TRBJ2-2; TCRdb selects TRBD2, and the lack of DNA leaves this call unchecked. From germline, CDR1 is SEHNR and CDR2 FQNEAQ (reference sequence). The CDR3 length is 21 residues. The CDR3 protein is CASSLAGTSGRQSANTGELFF.